This T cell receptor (beta chain) is drawn from a study of technical replicates of blood from a handful of donors. Clones were read by immunoSEQ multiplex PCR, and TCRdb kept only the in-frame ones, dropping some. The sample has 15,000 or so clones, over 80% seen once; the top ten hold 9.5% to 15%. This clone was picked up a small number of times. CDR1 is SGHNT, CDR2 YYREEE, per germline (reference sequence). The CDR3 is made up of 15 amino acids. With 4 bases removed from V and 7 bases from J, the gap between germline ends came to 18 bases. The chain couples TRBV5-4 to TRBJ2-1; maybe TRBD1 (7 bases). The TCR was taken from a human donor in good health. The sample comprised PBMCs. DNA of the CDR3: TGTGCCAGCAGCGAAGGCAGGGGGGAGTTTAATGAGCAGTTCTTC. Its protein is CASSEGRGEFNEQFF.